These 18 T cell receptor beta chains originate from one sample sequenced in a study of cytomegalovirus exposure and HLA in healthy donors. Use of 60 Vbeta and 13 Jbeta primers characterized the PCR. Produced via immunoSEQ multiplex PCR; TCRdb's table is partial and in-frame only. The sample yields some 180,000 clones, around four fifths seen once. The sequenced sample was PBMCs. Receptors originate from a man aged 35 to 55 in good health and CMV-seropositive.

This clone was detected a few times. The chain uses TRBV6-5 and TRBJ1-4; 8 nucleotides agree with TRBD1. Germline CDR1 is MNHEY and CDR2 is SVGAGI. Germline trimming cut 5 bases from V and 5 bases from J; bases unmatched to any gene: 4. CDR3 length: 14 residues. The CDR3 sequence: CASSPRTGNEKLFF. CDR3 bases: TGTGCCAGCAGTCCCCGGACAGGGAATGAAAAACTGTTTTTT.

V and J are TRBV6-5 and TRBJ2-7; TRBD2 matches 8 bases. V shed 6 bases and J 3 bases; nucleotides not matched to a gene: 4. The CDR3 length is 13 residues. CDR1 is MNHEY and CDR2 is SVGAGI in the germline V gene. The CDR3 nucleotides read TGTGCCAGCAGGACTAGCGCCTTCTACGAGCAGTACTTC. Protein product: CASRTSAFYEQYF.

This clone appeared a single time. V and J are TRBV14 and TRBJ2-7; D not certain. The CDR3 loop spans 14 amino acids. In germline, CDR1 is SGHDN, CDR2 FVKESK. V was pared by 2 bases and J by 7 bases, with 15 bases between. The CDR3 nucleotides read TGTGCCAGCAGCCAACCCACCCAGACCAGGGAGCAGTACTTC. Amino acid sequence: CASSQPTQTREQYF.

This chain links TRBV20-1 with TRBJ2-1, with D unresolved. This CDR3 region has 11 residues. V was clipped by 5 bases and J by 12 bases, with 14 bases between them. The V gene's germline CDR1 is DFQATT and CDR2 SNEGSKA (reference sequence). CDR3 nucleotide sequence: TGCAGTGCTGATCCGGGTCTCGGGCAGTTCTTC. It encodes CSADPGLGQFF.

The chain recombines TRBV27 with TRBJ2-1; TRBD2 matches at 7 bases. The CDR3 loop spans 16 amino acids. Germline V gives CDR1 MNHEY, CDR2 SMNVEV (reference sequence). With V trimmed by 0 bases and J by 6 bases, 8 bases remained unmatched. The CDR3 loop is CASSLSVGRPGNEQFF. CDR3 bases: TGTGCCAGCAGTTTATCCGTCGGGAGGCCAGGCAATGAGCAGTTCTTC.

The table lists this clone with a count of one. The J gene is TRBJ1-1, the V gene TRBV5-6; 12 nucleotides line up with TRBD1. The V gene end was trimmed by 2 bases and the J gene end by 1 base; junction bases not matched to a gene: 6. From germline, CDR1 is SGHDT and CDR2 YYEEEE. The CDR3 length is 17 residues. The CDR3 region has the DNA TGTGCCAGCAGCTTCACCGGGACAGGGGGCCCGAACACTGAAGCTTTCTTT. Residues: CASSFTGTGGPNTEAFF.

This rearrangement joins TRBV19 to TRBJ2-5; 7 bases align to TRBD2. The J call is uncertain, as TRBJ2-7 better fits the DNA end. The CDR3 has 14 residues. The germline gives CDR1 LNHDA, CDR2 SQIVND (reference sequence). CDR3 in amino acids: CASSMGGVTYEQYF. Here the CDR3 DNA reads TGTGCCAGTAGTATGGGAGGGGTCACCTACGAGCAGTACTTC.

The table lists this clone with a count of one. The DNA for the CDR3 is TGCAGCGTACTAGCGGGGGGCAGGAACATTCAGTACTTC. Encoded protein: CSVLAGGRNIQYF. The chain recombines TRBV29-1 with TRBJ2-4, with 12 nucleotides matching TRBD2. With V trimmed by 6 bases and J by 7 bases, 4 bases remained unmatched. Germline-derived CDR1 and CDR2 are SQVTM and ANQGSEA. The CDR3 contains 13 residues.

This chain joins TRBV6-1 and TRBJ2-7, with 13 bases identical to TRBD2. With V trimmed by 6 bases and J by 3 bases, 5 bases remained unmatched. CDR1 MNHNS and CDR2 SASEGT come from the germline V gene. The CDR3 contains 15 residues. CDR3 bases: TGTGCCAGCAGCTCCGGGACTAGCGGGATCTACGAGCAGTACTTC. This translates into CASSSGTSGIYEQYF.

The CDR3 coding sequence is TGTGCCAGCAGCCGTTTCGGGGGTGACGAGCAGTACTTC. It yields the protein CASSRFGGDEQYF. The gene calls are TRBV5-6 and TRBJ2-5, with D perhaps matching TRBD2 (6 bases). TRBJ2-7 matches the DNA end more closely, so the J call is doubtful. The germline V gene has CDR1 SGHDT and CDR2 YYEEEE. CDR3 length equals 13 residues.

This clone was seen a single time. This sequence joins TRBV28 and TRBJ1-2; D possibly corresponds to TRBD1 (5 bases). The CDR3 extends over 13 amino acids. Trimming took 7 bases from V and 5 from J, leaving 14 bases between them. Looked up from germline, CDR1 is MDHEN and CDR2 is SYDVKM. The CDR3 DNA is TGTGCCAGCATGGACGGGGGAGTTTATGGCTACACCTTC. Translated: CASMDGGVYGYTF.

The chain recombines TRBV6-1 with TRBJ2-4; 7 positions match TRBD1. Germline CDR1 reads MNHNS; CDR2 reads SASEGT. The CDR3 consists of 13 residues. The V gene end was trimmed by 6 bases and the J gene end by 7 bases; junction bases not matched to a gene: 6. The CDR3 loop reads CASRRQGDNIQYF. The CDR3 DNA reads TGTGCCAGCAGAAGACAGGGAGATAACATTCAGTACTTC.

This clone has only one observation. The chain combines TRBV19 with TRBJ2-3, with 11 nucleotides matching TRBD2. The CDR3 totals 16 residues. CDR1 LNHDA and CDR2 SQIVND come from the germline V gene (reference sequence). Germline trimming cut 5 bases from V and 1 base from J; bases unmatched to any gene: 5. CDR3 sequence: CASSSLAGGGTDTQYF. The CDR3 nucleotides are TGTGCCAGTAGTTCCCTAGCGGGAGGTGGCACAGATACGCAGTATTTT.

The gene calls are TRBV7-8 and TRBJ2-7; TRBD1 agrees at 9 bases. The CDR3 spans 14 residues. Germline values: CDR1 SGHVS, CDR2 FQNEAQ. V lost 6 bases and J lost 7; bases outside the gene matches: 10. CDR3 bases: TGTGCCAGCAGGAAGACAGGGGGTCCGGGGGAGCAGTACTTC. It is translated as CASRKTGGPGEQYF.

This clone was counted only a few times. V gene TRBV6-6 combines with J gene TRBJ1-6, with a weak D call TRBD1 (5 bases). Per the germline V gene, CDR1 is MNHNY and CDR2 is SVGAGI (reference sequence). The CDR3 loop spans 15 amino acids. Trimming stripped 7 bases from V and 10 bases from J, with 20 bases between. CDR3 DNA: TGTGCCAGCACCAACCCAGCGGGGGTCGGATCACCCCTCCACTTT. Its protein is CASTNPAGVGSPLHF.

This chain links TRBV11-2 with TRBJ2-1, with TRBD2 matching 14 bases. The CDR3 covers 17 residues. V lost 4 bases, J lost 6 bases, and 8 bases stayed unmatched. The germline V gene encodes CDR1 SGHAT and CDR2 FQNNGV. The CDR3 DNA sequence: TGTGCCAGCAGCTCAGGACTAGCGGGAGGATTGGGCAATGAGCAGTTCTTC. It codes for CASSSGLAGGLGNEQFF.

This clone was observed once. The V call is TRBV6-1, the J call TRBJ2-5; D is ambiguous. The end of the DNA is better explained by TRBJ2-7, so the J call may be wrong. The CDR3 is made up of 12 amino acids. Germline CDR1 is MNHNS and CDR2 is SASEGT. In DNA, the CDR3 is TGTGCCAGCACTGCCGTTACCTACGAGCAGTACTTC. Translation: CASTAVTYEQYF.

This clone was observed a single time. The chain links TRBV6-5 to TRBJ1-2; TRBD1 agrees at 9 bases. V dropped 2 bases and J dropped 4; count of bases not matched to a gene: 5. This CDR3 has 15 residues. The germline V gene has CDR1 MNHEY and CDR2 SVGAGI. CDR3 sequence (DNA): TGTGCCAGCAGTTACGGCGACAGGGGGGCCTATGGCTACACCTTC. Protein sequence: CASSYGDRGAYGYTF.